One T cell receptor (beta chain) is described in this entry. What it binds is not known. The entry originates in a study of cytomegalovirus exposure and HLA in healthy donors. PCR amplification relied on 60 Vbeta primers (plus 13 Jbeta primers). TCRdb keeps only in-frame clones here, not all; method: immunoSEQ multiplex PCR. The table has around 150,000 clones, roughly 88% seen once. General observations from the study: Later work found most CMV-associated TCR beta chains apparently HLA-restricted. Later analysis identified a missense DCLRE1C variant that was linked to TCR beta V- and J-gene trimming.

The CDR3 covers 13 residues. Germline CDR1 reads LNHDA; CDR2 reads SQIVND (reference sequence). With V trimmed by 9 bases and J by 5 bases, 8 bases remained unmatched. The gene calls are TRBV19 and TRBJ1-1, with TRBD1 matching 8 bases. This receptor was identified in a woman in her late teens or twenties in good health and CMV-seronegative. Sequencing was carried out using PBMCs. The CDR3 region is CASTQGAGTEAFF. The CDR3 coding sequence is TGTGCCAGCACGCAGGGGGCGGGAACTGAAGCTTTCTTT.